A selection of T cell receptor beta chains follows, all from one sample in a study of T-cell reconstitution after alpha-beta-depleted transplantation in children. TCRdb re-analysed the PCR reads in MiXCR, keeping a single row per CDR3 protein. The sample shows under 850,000 distinct CDR3 sequences, around 13% of them seen only once. The material was PBMCs, obtained before TCRalphabeta/CD19-depleted stem cell transplant. The source is a girl aged 2-10 years with congenital amegakaryocytic thrombocytopenia, due to receive a stem cell transplant. Both conserved end residues are part of each CDR3. A D gene is named only where the DNA matches it firmly. Clone size is stated in some rows and not others, as once, few, many or a class when expanded.

clone size	J gene	V gene	D gene	CDR3 protein	CDR3 DNA
many	TRBJ2-7	TRBV20-1	-	CSASEGQGIDEQYF	TGCAGTGCTAGCGAAGGGCAGGGGATCGACGAGCAGTACTTC
many	TRBJ1-2	TRBV20-1	TRBD1	CSATRTGNYGYTF	TGCAGTGCTACTCGGACAGGGAACTATGGCTACACCTTC
-	TRBJ2-1	TRBV3-1	-	CASSQVVFEQFF	TGTGCCAGCAGCCAAGTGGTATTCGAGCAGTTCTTC
many	TRBJ2-3	TRBV28	-	CASRVAGLETDTQYF	TGTGCCAGCAGAGTGGCCGGACTGGAAACAGATACGCAGTATTTT
few	TRBJ2-1	TRBV5-1	TRBD2	CASSLGGTSASAPFF	TGCGCCAGCAGCTTGGGAGGTACTAGCGCAAGCGCTCCGTTCTTC
few	TRBJ1-4	TRBV28	TRBD1	CASSLGQAEMEEKLFF	TGTGCCAGCAGTTTGGGACAGGCGGAGATGGAAGAAAAACTGTTTTTT
-	TRBJ1-2	TRBV28	-	CASSLWAENYGYTF	TGTGCCAGCAGTTTATGGGCGGAGAACTATGGCTACACCTTC
many	TRBJ2-1	TRBV10-3	TRBD2	CAISVGTSGRMTEQFF	TGTGCCATCAGTGTTGGAACTAGCGGGAGGATGACTGAGCAGTTCTTC
-	TRBJ2-5	TRBV29-1	-	CSVEYGGAGETQYF	TGCAGCGTTGAATACGGCGGGGCCGGGGAGACCCAGTACTTC
-	TRBJ2-5	TRBV12-3/TRBV12-4	-	CASSSPGGLAMGETQYF	TGTGCCAGCAGTTCGCCCGGAGGGCTAGCGATGGGAGAGACCCAGTACTTC
many	TRBJ2-3	TRBV5-1	TRBD2	CASSHGLAGQSTDTQYF	TGCGCCAGCAGCCACGGACTAGCGGGACAGAGCACAGATACGCAGTATTTT
-	TRBJ2-1	TRBV12-3/TRBV12-4	TRBD2	CASTLAGGPYEQFF	TGTGCCAGCACCCTAGCGGGAGGGCCCTATGAGCAGTTCTTC
-	TRBJ2-7	TRBV5-6	-	CASSLWRSSYEQYF	TGTGCCAGCAGCTTGTGGAGGAGCTCCTACGAGCAGTACTTC
many	TRBJ2-1	TRBV24-1	TRBD2	CATSDPASGSSYNEQFF	TGTGCCACCAGTGACCCGGCTAGCGGGAGCTCCTACAATGAGCAGTTCTTC
many	TRBJ2-1	TRBV20-1	-	CSASGRTSSYNEQFF	TGCAGTGCTAGCGGGAGAACAAGCTCCTACAATGAGCAGTTCTTC
many	TRBJ2-7	TRBV29-1	-	CSVVTGEQTTYEQYF	TGCAGCGTTGTGACAGGAGAACAGACAACCTACGAGCAGTACTTC
many	TRBJ2-1	TRBV5-1	TRBD2	CASSLVVAGNLDEQFF	TGCGCCAGCAGCTTGGTCGTAGCGGGAAACCTCGATGAGCAGTTCTTC
many	TRBJ2-1	TRBV20-1	-	CSASGSPRGNEQFF	TGCAGTGCTAGTGGGTCCCCTAGAGGGAATGAGCAGTTCTTC
many	TRBJ2-1	TRBV15	-	CATSRVSAGEQFF	TGTGCCACCAGCAGAGTTTCCGCAGGTGAGCAGTTCTTC
few	TRBJ2-7	TRBV7-8	TRBD2	CASSVLAGPYEQYF	TGTGCCAGCAGCGTACTAGCGGGACCCTACGAGCAGTACTTC
few	TRBJ2-1	TRBV12-3/TRBV12-4	TRBD2	CASSSGGDGDEQFF	TGTGCCAGCAGTTCGGGGGGAGATGGCGATGAGCAGTTCTTC
few	TRBJ2-7	TRBV28	-	CASSLSFEQYF	TGTGCCAGCAGTTTATCTTTCGAGCAGTACTTC
many	TRBJ1-6	TRBV12-3/TRBV12-4	-	CASSFPNSPLHF	TGTGCCAGCAGTTTCCCCAATTCACCCCTCCACTTT
many	TRBJ2-7	TRBV28	-	CASSLYPDLGEQYF	TGTGCCAGCAGTTTATACCCCGATCTAGGGGAGCAGTACTTC
many	TRBJ2-7	TRBV7-7	-	CASSASLGSYEQYF	TGTGCCAGCAGCGCTTCACTAGGATCCTACGAGCAGTACTTC
many	TRBJ2-7	TRBV10-3	-	CAIQDISYEQYF	TGTGCCATTCAGGACATCTCCTACGAGCAGTACTTC
few	TRBJ2-7	TRBV28	-	CASSFESGQGSHEQYF	TGTGCCAGCAGTTTTGAATCGGGGCAGGGAAGCCACGAGCAGTACTTC
many	TRBJ2-3	TRBV6-5	-	CASRPTGGASTDTQYF	TGTGCCAGCAGACCCACTGGTGGTGCTAGCACAGATACGCAGTATTTT
few	TRBJ2-7	TRBV10-3	-	CAIRDPTEAYEQYF	TGTGCCATCAGAGACCCTACCGAGGCCTACGAGCAGTACTTC
many	TRBJ1-1	TRBV18	TRBD1	CASSLPGQGVNTEAFF	TGTGCCAGCTCACTTCCGGGACAGGGTGTGAACACTGAAGCTTTCTTT
many	TRBJ2-1	TRBV7-2	TRBD2	CASSLPSGGYNEQFF	TGTGCCAGCAGCTTACCGTCGGGAGGCTACAATGAGCAGTTCTTC
few	TRBJ2-2	TRBV7-6	-	CASSLGGLLNTGELFF	TGTGCCAGCAGCTTGGGAGGACTCCTCAACACCGGGGAGCTGTTTTTT
many	TRBJ2-1	TRBV5-1	-	CASSLGGASYNEQFF	TGCGCCAGCAGCTTGGGGGGAGCCTCCTACAATGAGCAGTTCTTC
-	TRBJ1-4	TRBV15	-	CATSGYRAHNEKLFF	TGTGCCACCAGCGGATACAGGGCGCATAATGAAAAACTGTTTTTT
few	TRBJ2-2	TRBV12-3/TRBV12-4	-	CASSRDWLRTGELFF	TGTGCCAGCAGCAGGGACTGGCTGAGGACCGGGGAGCTGTTTTTT
-	TRBJ2-1	TRBV2	-	CASSGSLVPSSYNEQFF	TGTGCCAGCAGTGGGTCTTTAGTACCCAGCTCCTACAATGAGCAGTTCTTC
-	TRBJ2-3	TRBV10-1	TRBD1	CASSERQGGTDTQYF	TGCGCCAGCAGTGAACGGCAGGGGGGCACAGATACGCAGTATTTT
few	TRBJ1-3	TRBV5-1	-	CASSSPGSGNTIYF	TGCGCCAGCAGCTCGCCGGGCTCTGGAAACACCATATATTTT
many	TRBJ1-2	TRBV20-1	TRBD1	CSARGDREGYTF	TGCAGTGCTAGAGGCGACAGGGAGGGCTACACCTTC
once	TRBJ1-3	TRBV9	-	CASSVGPPISGNTIYF	TGTGCCAGCAGCGTAGGACCGCCGATCTCTGGAAACACCATATATTTT
many	TRBJ2-3	TRBV4-1	-	CASSHLQGNPDTQYF	TGCGCCAGCAGCCATCTACAGGGTAATCCAGATACGCAGTATTTT
few	TRBJ2-1	TRBV11-2	TRBD2	CASSQVTMAGGLGNEQFF	TGTGCCAGCAGCCAGGTCACGATGGCGGGGGGCCTGGGCAATGAGCAGTTCTTC
many	TRBJ2-7	TRBV5-1	TRBD1	CASSLRPGQGKRYEQYF	TGCGCCAGCAGCTTGCGACCGGGACAGGGAAAGCGCTACGAGCAGTACTTC